These T cell receptor beta chains were read from a single sample in a study of monozygotic twins with inflammatory bowel disease. TCRdb re-called the 5' RACE reads and catalogs CDR3 proteins one per entry, DNA excluded. This sample contains roughly 170,000 distinct CDR3 sequences. The source material was blood. Every receptor here comes from a human donor with ulcerative colitis or Crohn's disease, or a healthy co-twin of an affected twin (not recorded which). Each CDR3 is given with its conserved first and last residue.

len: 14; j_gene: TRBJ2-2; v_gene: TRBV27; CDR3aa: CASSFSGSIGELFF
len: 12; j_gene: TRBJ2-5; v_gene: TRBV20-1; CDR3aa: CSARGSQETQYF
len: 14; j_gene: TRBJ2-1; v_gene: TRBV6-6; CDR3aa: CATTGLAGGNEQFF
len: 15; j_gene: TRBJ1-5; v_gene: TRBV2; CDR3aa: CASSEGSNSNQPQHF
len: 16; j_gene: TRBJ2-3; v_gene: TRBV4-3; CDR3aa: CASSPRGSGGTDTQYF
len: 15; j_gene: TRBJ1-2; v_gene: TRBV28; CDR3aa: CASSLPDRAHYGYTF
len: 16; j_gene: TRBJ1-4; v_gene: TRBV25-1; CDR3aa: CASSEYKGGSNEKLFF
len: 16; j_gene: TRBJ2-2; v_gene: TRBV7-9; CDR3aa: CASSLARLADTGELFF
len: 14; j_gene: TRBJ1-1; v_gene: TRBV20-1; CDR3aa: CSATSGDPLTEAFF
len: 14; j_gene: TRBJ2-3; v_gene: TRBV5-1; CDR3aa: CASSEGPTADTQYF
len: 17; j_gene: TRBJ2-2; v_gene: TRBV5-1; CDR3aa: CASSPVKGGRNTGELFF
len: 15; j_gene: TRBJ2-3; v_gene: TRBV4-3; CDR3aa: CASSQMQAVTDTQYF
len: 15; j_gene: TRBJ2-2; v_gene: TRBV5-4; CDR3aa: CASSFRQGHTGELFF
len: 15; j_gene: TRBJ2-2; v_gene: TRBV4-3; CDR3aa: CASSQLSGSTGELFF
len: 14; j_gene: TRBJ1-1; v_gene: TRBV5-1; CDR3aa: CASSSTGAMGEAFF
len: 13; j_gene: TRBJ2-7; v_gene: TRBV6-2/TRBV6-3; CDR3aa: CASRVGLFYEQYF
len: 14; j_gene: TRBJ2-7; v_gene: TRBV5-4; CDR3aa: CASRLAGAPYEQYF
len: 12; j_gene: TRBJ2-7; v_gene: TRBV12-3/TRBV12-4; CDR3aa: CASSPGIGEQYF
len: 16; j_gene: TRBJ2-5; v_gene: TRBV19; CDR3aa: CASSIWATPQKETQYF
len: 15; j_gene: TRBJ2-7; v_gene: TRBV3-1; CDR3aa: CASSQDGVRGYEQYF
len: 14; j_gene: TRBJ1-2; v_gene: TRBV2; CDR3aa: CASSSTRTGYGYTF
len: 16; j_gene: TRBJ1-4; v_gene: TRBV28; CDR3aa: CASRPQDRSRKEKLFF
len: 13; j_gene: TRBJ2-7; v_gene: TRBV28; CDR3aa: CASNRDNPYEQYF
len: 14; j_gene: TRBJ2-5; v_gene: TRBV7-9; CDR3aa: CASSPPSGQETQYF
len: 12; j_gene: TRBJ2-2; v_gene: TRBV7-9; CDR3aa: CASRESTGELFF
len: 11; j_gene: TRBJ2-5; v_gene: TRBV6-5; CDR3aa: CASKRKETQYF
len: 18; j_gene: TRBJ2-1; v_gene: TRBV5-1; CDR3aa: CASSQGTSGGGVYNEQFF
len: 12; j_gene: TRBJ1-1; v_gene: TRBV19; CDR3aa: CASSMVDTEAFF
len: 12; j_gene: TRBJ2-2; v_gene: TRBV5-4; CDR3aa: CASSPPTGELFF
len: 13; j_gene: TRBJ2-7; v_gene: TRBV15; CDR3aa: CATSSDRLGEQYF
len: 17; j_gene: TRBJ1-4; v_gene: TRBV28; CDR3aa: CASSLLHLRQGREKLFF
len: 16; j_gene: TRBJ2-5; v_gene: TRBV20-1; CDR3aa: CSARDFATSGQETQYF
len: 14; j_gene: TRBJ1-1; v_gene: TRBV5-4; CDR3aa: CASSRDGRNTEAFF
len: 18; j_gene: TRBJ2-7; v_gene: TRBV4-2; CDR3aa: CASSQGSPTSGSTYEQYF
len: 16; j_gene: TRBJ1-4; v_gene: TRBV5-4; CDR3aa: CASSLPQLPTNEKLFF